The text below deals with one T cell receptor beta chain. This specimen comes from a study of shared clonotypes between healthy human individuals. Trimming cost V 5 bases and J 8 bases; bases outside gene matches: 14. The germline V gene encodes CDR1 MNHEY and CDR2 SVGAGI. The CDR3 contains 15 residues. The assay used deep level. Genomic DNA from each subset was divided evenly over several immunoSEQ plates. Repertoires were generated with immunoSEQ multiplex PCR, while TCRdb's copy carries only in-frame clones and drops some. Of over 2 million clones listed, 85% to 95% are singletons. This clonotype was obtained from a man aged 18-30 years in good health. The chain couples TRBV6-5 to TRBJ2-7, with 8 bases that match TRBD1. Specimen: naive CD4+ T cells sorted from blood. Specified subset: CD45RA+ positively selected. The CDR3 nucleotides read TGTGCCAGCAGTGCGCCCGGGACAGGCGGCCACAAGCAGTACTTC. Encoded protein: CASSAPGTGGHKQYF.